This TCR beta chain appears in the sequencing data of a study of immune evolution from preneoplasia to lung adenocarcinoma. Comment on this clone: Its antigen remains unidentified. One end of the junction varies from germline; a read error may be responsible.

Sequencing used immunoSEQ multiplex PCR; TCRdb keeps in-frame clones, though not all of them. In the table there are 9,900 or so clones, about 84% of which are singletons. Whole-study findings and limits: From normal lung to invasive adenocarcinoma, top clone frequencies appeared to decrease. Later-stage lesions appeared to have more T cells, more diversity, less clonality.

Germline V gives CDR1 GTSNPN, CDR2 SVGIG (reference sequence). The CDR3 totals 20 residues. Premalignant or tumor cells were enriched by macro-dissection after pathologic assessment. This chain connects TRBV30 to TRBJ1-1; D call uncertain. The sequenced sample was FFPE minimally invasive lung adenocarcinoma tissue. This sequence originates from a person aged 65-85 years with lung adenocarcinoma. The CDR3 DNA follows: TGTGCCTGGAGTGTATTTCGGGGTGGGCCGGACGGAACGATGAAGACTGAAGCTTTCTTT. This gives the protein CAWSVFRGGPDGTMKTEAFF.